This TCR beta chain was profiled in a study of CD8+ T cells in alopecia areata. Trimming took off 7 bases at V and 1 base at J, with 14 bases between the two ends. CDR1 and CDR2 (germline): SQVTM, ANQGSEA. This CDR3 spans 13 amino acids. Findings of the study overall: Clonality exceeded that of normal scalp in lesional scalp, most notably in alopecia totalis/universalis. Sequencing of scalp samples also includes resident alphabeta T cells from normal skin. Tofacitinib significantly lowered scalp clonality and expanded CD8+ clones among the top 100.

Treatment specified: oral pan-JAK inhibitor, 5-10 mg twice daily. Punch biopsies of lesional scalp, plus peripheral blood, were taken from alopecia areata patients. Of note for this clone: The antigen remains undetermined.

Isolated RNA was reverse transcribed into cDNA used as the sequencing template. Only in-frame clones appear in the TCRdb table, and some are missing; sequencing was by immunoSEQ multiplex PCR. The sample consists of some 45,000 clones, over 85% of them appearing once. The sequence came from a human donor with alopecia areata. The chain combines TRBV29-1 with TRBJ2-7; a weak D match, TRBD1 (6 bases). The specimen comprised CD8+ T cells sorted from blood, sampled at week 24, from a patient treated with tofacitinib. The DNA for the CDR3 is TGCAGCGCAAGGACAGCCGTTTCCTACGAGCAGTACTTC. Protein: CSARTAVSYEQYF.